The TCR beta chain under discussion was sequenced for a study of cytomegalovirus exposure and HLA in healthy donors (dated by TCRdb to the late 2010s). Broadly, across the study: An earlier analysis of 587 of the donors reported 276 Gb of sequence data and approximately 120 million unique TCR beta sequences obtained from 180 million or so T cells. Among about 390 genotyped donors of the cohort, an average of around 240,000 unique TCR beta nucleotide sequences were sequenced per donor, around 20% of them non-productive. In addition to the first cohort of roughly 670 subjects, a separate validation cohort of 120 different subjects was used. Of the 300 to 500 genotyped donors, more than 75% were placed in the genetic ancestry cluster associated with self-reported Caucasian donors. Genome-wide SNP genotypes for about 60% of the roughly 670 donors were used in a later genetic analysis, which treated that subset as a discovery cohort. HLA typing included class I and class II loci at four-digit resolution. Donor age, sex, ethnicity and CMV serostatus were collected together with the repertoire data. Every discovery cohort repertoire had been produced on one sequencing platform. Typing coverage differed by locus: A, B, C, DRB1 and DQB1 were typed in roughly 620-630 donors, DQA1 in approximately 520, DPA1 in roughly 590, and DPB1 in approximately 450. High-throughput TCR immunosequencing, statistical association of individual TCRs with disease status, and machine learning were combined to predict cytomegalovirus infection status. Roughly 300 gigabases of sequencing data and around 90 million unique TCR sequences made up an early release that covered fewer than 650 HLA-typed donors. The study aimed to test whether cataloging public T cell receptors could reveal signatures of past pathogen exposure. In the later analysis, no new phenotypic data were used to find candidate immune exposures; instead, reliance was placed on TCR beta sequences and their occurrence across donors. The study used immunosequencing to profile the T cell repertoires of under 700 subjects and linked those repertoires to cytomegalovirus serostatus. In a later analysis, previously published TCR beta repertoires from 500 to 750 donors were re-analyzed and high-resolution HLA genotyping was added so that TCR occurrence patterns could be studied. An earlier analysis of approximately 580 of the donors used high-throughput TCR beta sequencing to judge whether each TCR beta V gene segment behaved as functional or pseudogenic. Roughly 5 DR-DQ haplotypes were handled as single units for association and clustering because linkage in the cohort was strong.

The cohort comprised approximately 700 healthy bone marrow donors. At the time of sampling, every cohort member was nominally healthy, though immune exposures that went unrecorded were likely present. The donor was CMV seronegative and was included in the group of a few hundred seronegative cohort members. Every donor gave a peripheral blood sample, and the peripheral blood mononuclear cells from that sample were used for TCR beta sequencing. The Qiagen DNeasy Blood Extraction Kit was used to extract genomic DNA from the blood cell samples. V trim: 7 bases; J trim: 2 bases; unmatched bases: 7. Counted from cysteine to phenylalanine, this CDR3 has 14 amino acids. Only the CDR3 DNA is retained, 42 bases long and in frame from the first base. The germline V gene encodes CDR1 WNHNN and CDR2 SYGVQD (reference sequence). Comments on this clone: The antigen it recognizes is unknown. Base qualities are not recorded, but no much larger clone differs from it by a single base.

Library prep was done by the immunoSEQ multiplex PCR assay. The multiplex PCR relied on a mix of 60 forward primers for TCR Vbeta segments and 13 reverse primers for TCR Jbeta segments. The CDR3 region of rearranged TCR beta genes was amplified from genomic DNA by a multiplex PCR assay. The Illumina HiSeq System was used to sequence the amplified TCR beta libraries as 87-base-pair reads. In the source study's methods: A later analysis counted 65 million to 90 million unique TCR beta chains across the 550 to 750 repertoires, and some 12 million of these chains were shared by at least two donors. Raw reads were error-corrected and collapsed into unique sequences with a nearest-neighbor algorithm that merged closely related sequences to remove PCR and sequencing errors. Alignment of CDR3 sequences to IMGT reference sequences was used to assign V, D and J gene segments. For a sequence to be retained, at least a six-nucleotide match to both a V gene segment and a J gene segment was required. Rearrangements were called productive when the CDR3 lacked stop codons and stayed in frame with V and J; all others were non-productive. CDR3 was defined according to IMGT convention as the region running from the second conserved V-encoded cysteine to the conserved J-encoded phenylalanine. The earlier analysis of about 590 of the donors excluded sequences that lacked an unambiguous match to a single V gene segment. In an earlier analysis of several hundred of the donors, V segments were called functional above 56.7% productive rearrangements and were called segregating when the between-donor standard deviation exceeded 5%. To diagnose cytomegalovirus status from the catalog of TCR beta chain sequences, a statistical classification framework was built. V and J gene assignment, in a later analysis, came from comparing TCR nucleotide sequences with IMGT/GENE-DB human TR gene sequences. The TCRdist pipeline was used in a later analysis to assign CDR3 sequences and most-parsimonious VDJ recombination scenarios. In a later analysis, every TCR beta chain was defined by the combination of its CDR3 amino acid sequence and its V-gene family, and reads without a unique V-gene family were dropped. In a later analysis, 450 to 600 highly shared, low-generation-probability nucleotide sequences were removed to address suspected cross-contamination and a sequencing artifact. A later analysis calculated a clonal expansion index for each public chain from normalized within-repertoire ranks of inferred template counts. A later analysis computed generation probabilities with a VDJ recombination model fitted to out-of-frame rearrangements, and checked the results against IGoR. In a later analysis, TCR-TCR, TCR-HLA and TCR-CMV co-occurrence was scored with hypergeometric tests, and a repertoire-size bias correction was applied to TCR pairs. False discovery rates were estimated in a later analysis by permuting HLA or CMV assignments 20 times. A later analysis grouped co-occurring TCRs with DBSCAN, adding TCRdist sequence similarity when clustering within HLA-allele-positive subsets. Repertoires with fewer than 30,000 or more than 120,000 public chains were left out of co-occurrence clustering, as were about five repertoires with anomalous nucleotide sharing. Imported from immuneACCESS, the table was reduced by TCRdb to in-frame sequences with V and J called. These copies leave out some clones; in studies compared against another copy, an unresolved V gene accounts for under half, and the cause of the remainder is not known. The V and J calls and the clone size are those of that table, but D and trimming were determined from the DNA. For this sample the table gives around 86,000 clones, of which 60% to 80% were detected only once. In total, the top ten clones hold approximately 6% of the sample.

Summary of the overall study and its limitations: Specific HLA alleles were associated with 15,000 to 20,000 TCR beta sequences at a false discovery rate of 0.05 in a later analysis. This cohort had only TCR beta chains sequenced, and the lack of alpha or paired-chain data limited which features could be detected. A later analysis found that HLA-associated TCR beta chains were more clonally expanded and had lower generation probabilities than equally common non-associated chains. A cluster of highly shared sequence variants was judged likely to be a technical artifact of the sequencing pipeline. The study listed 150 to 200 TCR beta chains as associated with cytomegalovirus. Because counts were too low, seventeen rarely observed V segments, including chromosome 9 orphons, were excluded from the earlier analysis of several hundred of the donors. It was suggested by the authors that the approach could potentially be generalized to other disease states and immunological phenotypes. V-gene and J-gene trimming of TCR beta chains was associated with a missense DCLRE1C variant in a later genetic analysis, and the association was replicated in an independent cohort. An earlier analysis of 587 of the donors showed that most TCR beta V segments appeared in productive rearrangements either about 87% or about 30% of the time, which broadly matched IMGT annotations. According to a later analysis, TCR association rates differed among HLA loci, with DRB1 alleles showing the most associated TCRs and HLA-C alleles showing the fewest. A later analysis found that most CMV-associated TCR beta chains appeared HLA-restricted, with HLA associations seemingly driven largely by CMV exposure. Across donors, most TCR sequences were observed very rarely, whereas some public TCRs were present in many individuals. A further reported finding was that TCR beta sequences accurately predicted the HLA-A and HLA-B alleles for most subjects in the first cohort. When HLA alleles, especially DR and DQ, strongly co-occurred, TCR associations were difficult to assign to individual alleles. Because some donors lacked HLA typing at each locus, the association tests relied only on the typed subset. Correlated functional status among segregating V segments might reflect linkage disequilibrium, but an unknown experimental factor could not be ruled out. In vitro tests confirmed that three of the cytomegalovirus-associated TCR beta chains recognize cytomegalovirus antigens. The classifier was reported to diagnose cytomegalovirus status with high specificity and sensitivity in both the original cohort and the validation cohort. Roughly uniform sequencing depth across donors was assumed in presence/absence analyses, although this assumption may not hold. The only immune exposure information available for the cohort was CMV serostatus. Several of the top co-occurrence clusters appeared to be linked to parvovirus B19, influenza, CMV and Epstein-Barr virus, according to a later analysis. Because the 87-base-pair reads could not distinguish some IMGT-functional V segments, including TRBV6-2 and TRBV6-3, those segments were excluded. According to a later genetic analysis, donors in an Asian-associated ancestry cluster had fewer N-insertions in productive TCRs than the approximately 630-donor mean.

The sequencing sample was made of PBMCs. The chain is encoded by TRBV10-1 joined to TRBJ1-1; 7 central nucleotides agree with TRBD1. The sequence came from a female donor in good health and CMV-seronegative. The CDR3 protein sequence reads: CASTGTAGNTEAFF. Read as DNA, the sequence is TGCGCCAGCACCGGGACAGCCGGCAACACTGAAGCTTTCTTT.